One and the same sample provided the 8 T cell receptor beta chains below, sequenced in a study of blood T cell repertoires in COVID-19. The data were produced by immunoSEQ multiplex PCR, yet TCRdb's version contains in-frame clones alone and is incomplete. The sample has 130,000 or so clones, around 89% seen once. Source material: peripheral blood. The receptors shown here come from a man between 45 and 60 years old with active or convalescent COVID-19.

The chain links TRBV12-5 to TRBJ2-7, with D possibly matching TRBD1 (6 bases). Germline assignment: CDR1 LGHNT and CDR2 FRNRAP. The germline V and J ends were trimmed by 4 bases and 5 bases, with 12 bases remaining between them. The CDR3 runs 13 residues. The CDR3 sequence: CASGSGAGNEQYF. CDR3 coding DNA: TGTGCTAGTGGTTCAGGGGCAGGGAACGAGCAGTACTTC. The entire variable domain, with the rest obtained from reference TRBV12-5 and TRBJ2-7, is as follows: DARVTQTPRHKVTEMGQEVTMRCQPILGHNTVFWYRQTMMQGLELLAYFRNRAPLDDSGMPKDRFSAEMPDATLATLKIQPSEPRDSAVYFCASGSGAGNEQYFGPGTRLTVT.

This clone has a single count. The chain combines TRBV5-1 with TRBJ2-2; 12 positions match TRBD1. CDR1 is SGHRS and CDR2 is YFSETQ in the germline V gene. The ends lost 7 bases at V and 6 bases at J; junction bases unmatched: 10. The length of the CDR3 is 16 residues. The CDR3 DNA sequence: TGCGCCAGCTATCTCCCCGGGACAGGGGGCTCCGGGGAGCTGTTTTTT. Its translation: CASYLPGTGGSGELFF.

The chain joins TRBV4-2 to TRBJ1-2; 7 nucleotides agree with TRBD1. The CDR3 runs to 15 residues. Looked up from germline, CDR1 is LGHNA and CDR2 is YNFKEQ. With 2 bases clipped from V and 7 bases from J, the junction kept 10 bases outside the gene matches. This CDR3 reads CASSQTFDRAAGYTF. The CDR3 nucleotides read TGTGCCAGCAGCCAAACTTTTGACAGGGCTGCTGGCTACACCTTC.

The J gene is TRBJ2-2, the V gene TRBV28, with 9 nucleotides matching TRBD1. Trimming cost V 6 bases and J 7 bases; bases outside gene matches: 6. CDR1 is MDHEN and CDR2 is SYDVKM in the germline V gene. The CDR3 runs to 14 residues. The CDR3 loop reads CASRTQGAGGELFF. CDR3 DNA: TGTGCCAGCAGGACACAGGGGGCTGGCGGGGAGCTGTTTTTT.

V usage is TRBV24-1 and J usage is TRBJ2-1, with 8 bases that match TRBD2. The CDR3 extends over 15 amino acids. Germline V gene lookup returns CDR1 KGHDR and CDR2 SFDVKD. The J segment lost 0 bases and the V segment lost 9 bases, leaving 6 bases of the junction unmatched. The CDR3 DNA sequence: TGTGCCACCGCCCGGGAGGGGCCCTCCTACAATGAGCAGTTCTTC. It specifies CATAREGPSYNEQFF.

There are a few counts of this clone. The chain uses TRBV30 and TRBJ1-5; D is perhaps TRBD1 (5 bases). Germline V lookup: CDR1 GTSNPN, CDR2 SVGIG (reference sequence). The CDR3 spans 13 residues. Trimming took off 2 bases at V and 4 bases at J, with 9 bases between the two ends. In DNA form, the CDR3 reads TGTGCCTGGAGTCCACAGGAGAATCAGCCCCAGCATTTT. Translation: CAWSPQENQPQHF.

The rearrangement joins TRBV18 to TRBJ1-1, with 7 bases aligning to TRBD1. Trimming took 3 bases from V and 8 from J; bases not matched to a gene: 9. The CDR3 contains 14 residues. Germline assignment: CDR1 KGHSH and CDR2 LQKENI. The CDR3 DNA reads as TGTGCCAGCTCACCGACACAGGGGACACTCGAAGCTTTCTTT. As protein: CASSPTQGTLEAFF.

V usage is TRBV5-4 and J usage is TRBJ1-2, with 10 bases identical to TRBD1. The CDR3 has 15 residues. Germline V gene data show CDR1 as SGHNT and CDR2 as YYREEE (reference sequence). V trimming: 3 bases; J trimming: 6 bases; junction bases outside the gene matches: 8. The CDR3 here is CASSSPGDRGHGYTF. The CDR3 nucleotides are TGTGCCAGCAGCTCACCCGGGGACAGGGGCCATGGCTACACCTTC.